The rows below give T cell receptor beta chains drawn from one sample of a study of response to subunit inactivated influenza vaccine. In TCRdb, the RT-PCR reads were re-called with MiXCR into one record per CDR3 protein. The sample lists about 180,000 distinct CDR3 sequences, around a tenth occurring once. Source: non-naive T cells sorted from PBMCs, taken on the day of vaccination. The receptors were sampled from a man aged 45 to 65 who received an inactivated influenza vaccine. CDR3s include the opening cysteine and the closing phenylalanine or tryptophan. Each record gives: CDR3 length, clone size, D gene, J gene, V gene, CDR3 protein, CDR3 DNA. A D gene is named only where the DNA matches it firmly. A row's size may be missing; if present it is once, few, many or a size class.

15,few,TRBD2,TRBJ2-1,TRBV3-1,CASSQAAGEWNEQFF,TGTGCCAGCAGCCAAGCAGCGGGAGAGTGGAATGAGCAGTTCTTC
16,few,TRBD2,TRBJ2-3,TRBV7-2,CASSSGPQRGIDTQYF,TGTGCCAGCAGCTCGGGGCCCCAGCGGGGTATAGATACGCAGTATTTT
14,many,TRBD1,TRBJ2-7,TRBV5-5,CASSLGTGGSEQYF,TGTGCCAGCAGCTTGGGGACAGGGGGCTCCGAGCAGTACTTC
16,many,-,TRBJ2-2,TRBV7-8,CASSQFGALNTGELFF,TGTGCCAGCAGCCAATTCGGGGCCCTAAACACCGGGGAGCTGTTTTTT
14,many,TRBD1,TRBJ1-3,TRBV12-3/TRBV12-4,CASSRQGPGNTIYF,TGTGCCAGCAGTAGACAGGGCCCTGGAAACACCATATATTTT
14,-,-,TRBJ1-1,TRBV7-9,CASTAGNWGTEAFF,TGTGCCAGCACCGCCGGGAACTGGGGGACTGAAGCTTTCTTT
15,many,TRBD2,TRBJ2-7,TRBV5-1,CASSLETGGPYEQYF,TGCGCCAGCAGCTTGGAGACGGGAGGGCCCTACGAGCAGTACTTC
15,few,-,TRBJ1-4,TRBV9,CASSVAHGYDEKLFF,TGTGCCAGCAGCGTAGCGCATGGTTACGACGAAAAACTGTTTTTT
16,few,-,TRBJ2-1,TRBV5-1,CASSLDGGFSYNEQFF,TGCGCCAGCAGCTTGGATGGTGGGTTCTCCTACAATGAGCAGTTCTTC
12,medium-sized,-,TRBJ2-1,TRBV20-1,CSAGGGVGEQFF,TGCAGTGCTGGGGGTGGAGTTGGTGAGCAGTTCTTC
13,few,-,TRBJ2-4,TRBV4-3,CASSQELPNIQYF,TGCGCCAGCAGCCAAGAACTTCCAAACATTCAGTACTTC